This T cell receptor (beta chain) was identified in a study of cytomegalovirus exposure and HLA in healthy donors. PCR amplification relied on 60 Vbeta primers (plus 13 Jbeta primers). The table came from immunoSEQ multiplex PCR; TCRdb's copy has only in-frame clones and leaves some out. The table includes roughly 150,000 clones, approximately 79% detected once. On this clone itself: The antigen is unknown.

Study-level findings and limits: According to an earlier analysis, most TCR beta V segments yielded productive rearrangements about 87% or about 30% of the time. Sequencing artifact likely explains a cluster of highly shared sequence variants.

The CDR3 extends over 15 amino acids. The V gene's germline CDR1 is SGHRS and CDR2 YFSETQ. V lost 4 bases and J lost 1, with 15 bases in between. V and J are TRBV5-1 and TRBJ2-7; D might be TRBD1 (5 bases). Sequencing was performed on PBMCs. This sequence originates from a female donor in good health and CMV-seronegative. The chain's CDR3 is CASSPGQGGSYEQYF. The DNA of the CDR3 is TGCGCCAGCAGCCCCGGGCAGGGTGGTTCCTACGAGCAGTACTTC. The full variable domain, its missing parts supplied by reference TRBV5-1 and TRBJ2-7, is KAGVTQTPRYLIKTRGQQVTLSCSPISGHRSVSWYQQTPGQGLQFLFEYFSETQRNKGNFPGRFSGRQFSNSRSEMNVSTLELGDSALYLCASSPGQGGSYEQYFGPGTRLTVT.